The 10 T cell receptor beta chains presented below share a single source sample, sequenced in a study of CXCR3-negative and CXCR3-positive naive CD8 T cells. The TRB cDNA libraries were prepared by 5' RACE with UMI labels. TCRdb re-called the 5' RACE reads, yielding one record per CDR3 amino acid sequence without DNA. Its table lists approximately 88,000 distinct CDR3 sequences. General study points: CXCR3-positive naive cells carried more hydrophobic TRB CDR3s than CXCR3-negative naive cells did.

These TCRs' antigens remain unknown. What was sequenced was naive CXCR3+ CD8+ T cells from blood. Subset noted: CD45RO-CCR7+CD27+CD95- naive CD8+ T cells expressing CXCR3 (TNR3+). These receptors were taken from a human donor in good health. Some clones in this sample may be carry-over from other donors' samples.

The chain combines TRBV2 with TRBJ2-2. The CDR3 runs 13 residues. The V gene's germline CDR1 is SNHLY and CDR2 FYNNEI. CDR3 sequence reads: CASRGMNTGELFF.

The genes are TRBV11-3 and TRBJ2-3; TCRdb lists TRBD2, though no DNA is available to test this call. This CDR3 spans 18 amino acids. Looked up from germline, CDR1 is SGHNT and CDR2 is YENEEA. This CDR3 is CASSPGTSGGHSTDTQYF.

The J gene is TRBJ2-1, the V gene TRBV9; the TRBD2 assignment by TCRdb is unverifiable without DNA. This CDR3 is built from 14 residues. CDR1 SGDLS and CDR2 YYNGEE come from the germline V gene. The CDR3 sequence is CASSAGGPKDEQFF.

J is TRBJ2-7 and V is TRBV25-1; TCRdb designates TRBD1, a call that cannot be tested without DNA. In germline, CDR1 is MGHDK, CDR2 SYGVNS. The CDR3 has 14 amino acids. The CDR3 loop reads CASSGTGQLYEQYF.

The chain's CDR3 is CSVEDLVGGETQYF. The rearrangement joins TRBV29-1 to TRBJ2-5; TCRdb picks TRBD1, but there is no DNA to check that call. Germline loops: CDR1 SQVTM, CDR2 ANQGSEA. There are 14 residues in the CDR3.

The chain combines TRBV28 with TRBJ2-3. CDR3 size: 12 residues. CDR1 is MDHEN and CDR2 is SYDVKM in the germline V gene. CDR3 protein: CASSYLTDTQYF.

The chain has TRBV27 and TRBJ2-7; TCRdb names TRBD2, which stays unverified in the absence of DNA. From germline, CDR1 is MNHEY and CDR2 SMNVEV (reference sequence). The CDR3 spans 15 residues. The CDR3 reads CASSYIAGLSYEQYF.

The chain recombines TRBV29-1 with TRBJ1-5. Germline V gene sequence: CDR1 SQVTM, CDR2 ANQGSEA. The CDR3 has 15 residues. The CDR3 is CSVGEGPYSNQPQHF.

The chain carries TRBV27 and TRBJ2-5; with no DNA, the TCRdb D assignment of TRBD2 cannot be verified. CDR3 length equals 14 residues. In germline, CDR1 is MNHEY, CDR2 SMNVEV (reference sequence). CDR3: CASSFSGSGETQYF.

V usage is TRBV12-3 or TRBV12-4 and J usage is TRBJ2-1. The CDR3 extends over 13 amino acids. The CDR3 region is CASSLSDRNEQFF.